The 10 T cell receptor beta chains listed next were all sequenced from one sample in a study of CD8+CD57+ T cells in acquired aplastic anemia. Profiling that covered TCR beta VDJ and CDR3 relied on genomic DNA as its template. TCRdb recomputed calls from the reads with MiXCR, one row per CDR3 protein. The sample lists about 160,000 distinct CDR3 sequences; just under 45% were seen once. Sequences were obtained from sorted CD4+, CD8+, or CD8+CD57+ T cells (not recorded which) from PBMCs. These receptors originate from a human donor in good health.

A remark on this clonotype: This clone may be a read error of a much larger clone one base away. The chain carries TRBV20-1 and TRBJ2-4; 9 nucleotides match TRBD1. From germline, CDR1 is DFQATT and CDR2 SNEGSKA (reference sequence). The V gene end was trimmed by 6 bases and the J gene end by 6 bases; junction bases not matched to a gene: 18. This CDR3 is 17 amino acids long. CDR3 sequence reads: CSAKTPGQGSFGNIQYF. CDR3 DNA: TGCAGTGCCAAAACCCCGGGACAGGGCTCCTTCGGAAACATTCAGTACTTC.

This chain links TRBV15 with TRBJ2-2; 7 bases agree with TRBD1. Germline values: CDR1 LNHNV, CDR2 YYDKDF (reference sequence). The CDR3 extends over 17 amino acids. V lost 3 bases, J lost 0 bases, and 7 bases stayed unmatched. This CDR3 reads CATSSDWTGSNTGELFF. CDR3 sequence (DNA): TGTGCCACCAGCAGCGACTGGACAGGTTCGAACACCGGGGAGCTGTTTTTT. The whole variable domain, remainder taken from reference TRBV15 and TRBJ2-2, is DAMVIQNPRYQVTQFGKPVTLSCSQTLNHNVMYWYQQKSSQAPKLLFHYYDKDFNNEADTPDNFQSRRPNTSFCFLDIRSPGLGDTAMYLCATSSDWTGSNTGELFFGEGSRLTVL.

The genes are TRBV7-8 and TRBJ2-5; D is unclear. Trimming cost V 0 bases and J 3 bases, with 14 bases left between them. Germline CDR1 is SGHVS and CDR2 is FQNEAQ. CDR3 size: 16 residues. CDR3 amino acids: CASSLAPGSKKETQYF. DNA of the CDR3: TGTGCCAGCAGCTTAGCCCCTGGTAGCAAAAAAGAGACCCAGTACTTC.

In this sample, this clonotype turned up many times. The chain uses TRBV15 and TRBJ1-5; D unresolved. This CDR3 is 15 amino acids long. Trimming took off 1 base at V and 6 bases at J, with 13 bases between the two ends. Germline CDR1 LNHNV, CDR2 YYDKDF (reference sequence). CDR3 in amino acids: CATSRGFGEGQPQHF. DNA for the CDR3: TGTGCCACCAGCAGAGGATTCGGGGAGGGTCAGCCCCAGCATTTT.

V usage is TRBV29-1 and J usage is TRBJ2-1, with 8 bases fitting TRBD2. J lost 7 bases, V lost 3 bases, and 11 bases had no gene match. This CDR3 contains 15 residues. Germline values: CDR1 SQVTM, CDR2 ANQGSEA. The CDR3 sequence is CSVDYLGTSRNEQFF. CDR3 bases: TGCAGCGTTGACTATCTTGGGACTAGTCGGAATGAGCAGTTCTTC.

This chain joins TRBV7-8 and TRBJ2-7; D might be TRBD1 (6 bases). Germline-derived CDR1 and CDR2 are SGHVS and FQNEAQ. Trimming took off 7 bases at V and 6 bases at J, with 16 bases between the two ends. The CDR3 runs to 13 residues. Here the CDR3 reads CASTPEGVGEQYF. DNA for the CDR3: TGTGCCAGCACCCCAGAGGGGGTTGGCGAGCAGTACTTC. Together with reference TRBV7-8 and TRBJ2-7, the CDR3 gives the full variable domain: GAGVSQSPRYKVAKRGQDVALRCDPISGHVSLFWYQQALGQGPEFLTYFQNEAQLDKSGLPSDRFFAERPEGSVSTLKIQRTQQEDSAVYLCASTPEGVGEQYFGPGTRLTVT.

The rearrangement links TRBV20-1 to TRBJ2-1; 14 bases agree with TRBD2. The germline V gene has CDR1 DFQATT and CDR2 SNEGSKA (reference sequence). The length of the CDR3 is 14 residues. V shed 4 bases and J 9 bases; nucleotides not matched to a gene: 5. The DNA for the CDR3 is TGCAGTGCTATGACTAGCGGGGGGGCCAGTGAGCAGTTCTTC. Translating gives CSAMTSGGASEQFF.

V gene TRBV10-3 combines with J gene TRBJ2-6; tentatively, D is TRBD1 (6 bases). Trimming left V 10 bases short and J 4 bases short, with 14 bases between. Germline V lookup: CDR1 ENHRY, CDR2 SYGVKD. This CDR3 region has 14 residues. CDR3 nucleotides: TGTGCCAGCAGAGAGGGGACAGGGGCCAACGTCCTGACTTTC. It codes for CASREGTGANVLTF.

The chain couples TRBV15 to TRBJ2-7; D ambiguous. Germline V gene sequence: CDR1 LNHNV, CDR2 YYDKDF (reference sequence). CDR3 length: 15 amino acids. Trimming cost V 1 base and J 3 bases, with 13 bases left between them. The CDR3 sequence is CATSRVRMNNYEQYF. The CDR3, as DNA: TGTGCCACCAGCAGAGTTCGGATGAATAACTACGAGCAGTACTTC.

This clonotype was counted at least ten times. The chain joins TRBV7-9 to TRBJ1-1; D not certain. The CDR3 loop spans 13 amino acids. Deletions cut 1 base from V and 0 bases from J, with 3 bases between. Germline V CDR1 and CDR2: SEHNR, FQNEAQ (reference sequence). In DNA, the CDR3 is TGTGCCAGCAGCTTAGAGATGAACACTGAAGCTTTCTTT. The encoded protein is CASSLEMNTEAFF.